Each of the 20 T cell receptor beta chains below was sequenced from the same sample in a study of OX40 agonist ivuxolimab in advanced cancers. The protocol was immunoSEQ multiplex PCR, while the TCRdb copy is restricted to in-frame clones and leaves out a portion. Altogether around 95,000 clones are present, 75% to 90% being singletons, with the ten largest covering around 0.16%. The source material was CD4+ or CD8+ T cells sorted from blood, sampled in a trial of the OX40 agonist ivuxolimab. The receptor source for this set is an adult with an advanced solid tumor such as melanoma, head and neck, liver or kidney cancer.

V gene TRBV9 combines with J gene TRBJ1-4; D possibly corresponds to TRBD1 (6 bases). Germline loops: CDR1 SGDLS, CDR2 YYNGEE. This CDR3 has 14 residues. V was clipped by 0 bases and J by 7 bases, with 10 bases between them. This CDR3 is CASSVAGGTEKLFF. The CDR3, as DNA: TGTGCCAGCAGCGTAGCTGGGGGCACTGAAAAACTGTTTTTT.

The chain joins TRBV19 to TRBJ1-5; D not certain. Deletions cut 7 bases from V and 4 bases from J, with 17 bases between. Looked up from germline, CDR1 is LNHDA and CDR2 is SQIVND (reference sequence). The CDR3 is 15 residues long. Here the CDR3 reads CASNYQKAGNQPQHF. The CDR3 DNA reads TGTGCCAGTAACTATCAAAAGGCCGGGAATCAGCCCCAGCATTTT.

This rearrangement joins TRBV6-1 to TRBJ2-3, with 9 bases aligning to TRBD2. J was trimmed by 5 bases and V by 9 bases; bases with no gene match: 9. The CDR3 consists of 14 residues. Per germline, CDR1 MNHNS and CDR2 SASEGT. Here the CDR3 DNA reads TGTGCCAGTAATACTCTACTAGCGGGAGATACGCAGTATTTT. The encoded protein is CASNTLLAGDTQYF.

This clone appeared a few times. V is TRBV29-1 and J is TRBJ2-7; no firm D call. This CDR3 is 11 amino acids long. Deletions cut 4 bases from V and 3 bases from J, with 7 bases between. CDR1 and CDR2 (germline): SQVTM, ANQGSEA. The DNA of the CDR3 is TGCAGCGTTGCGTTGGGCTACGAGCAGTACTTC. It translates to CSVALGYEQYF.

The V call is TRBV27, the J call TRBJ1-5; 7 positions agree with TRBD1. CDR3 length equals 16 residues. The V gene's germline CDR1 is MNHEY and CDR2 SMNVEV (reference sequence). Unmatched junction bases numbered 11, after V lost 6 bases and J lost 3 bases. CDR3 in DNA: TGTGCCAGCAGGCGAAATAGTGGGACAGACAATCAGCCCCAGCATTTT. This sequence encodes CASRRNSGTDNQPQHF.

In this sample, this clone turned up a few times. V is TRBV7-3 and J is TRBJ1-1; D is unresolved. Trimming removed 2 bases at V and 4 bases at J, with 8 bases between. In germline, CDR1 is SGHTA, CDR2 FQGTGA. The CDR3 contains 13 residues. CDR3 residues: CASSLSPVTEAFF. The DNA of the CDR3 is TGTGCCAGCAGCTTATCTCCGGTCACTGAAGCTTTCTTT.

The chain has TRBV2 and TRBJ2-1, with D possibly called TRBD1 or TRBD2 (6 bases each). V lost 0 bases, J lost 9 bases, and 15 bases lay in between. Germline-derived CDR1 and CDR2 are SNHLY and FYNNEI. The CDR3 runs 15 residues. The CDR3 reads CASSEAGGPVVEQFF. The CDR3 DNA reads TGTGCCAGCAGTGAAGCAGGGGGGCCTGTTGTTGAGCAGTTCTTC.

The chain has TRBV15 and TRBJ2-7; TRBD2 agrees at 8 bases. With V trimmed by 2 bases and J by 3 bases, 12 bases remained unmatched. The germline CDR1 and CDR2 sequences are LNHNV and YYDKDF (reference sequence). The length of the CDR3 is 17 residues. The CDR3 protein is CATSRQIQRGRNYEQYF. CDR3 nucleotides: TGTGCCACCAGCAGACAGATTCAGCGGGGGAGGAACTACGAGCAGTACTTC.

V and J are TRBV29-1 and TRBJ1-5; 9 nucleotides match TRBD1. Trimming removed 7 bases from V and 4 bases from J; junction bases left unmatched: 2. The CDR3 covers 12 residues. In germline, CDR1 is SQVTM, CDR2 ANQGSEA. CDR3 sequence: CSAGTGNQPQHF. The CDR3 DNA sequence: TGCAGCGCAGGGACAGGGAATCAGCCCCAGCATTTT.

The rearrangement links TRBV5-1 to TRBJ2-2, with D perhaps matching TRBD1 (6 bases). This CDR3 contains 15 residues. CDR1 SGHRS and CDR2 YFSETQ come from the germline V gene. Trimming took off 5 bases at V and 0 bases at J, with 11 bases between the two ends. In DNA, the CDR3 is TGCGCCAGCAGTTCGACAGGAGCGAACACCGGGGAGCTGTTTTTT. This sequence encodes CASSSTGANTGELFF.

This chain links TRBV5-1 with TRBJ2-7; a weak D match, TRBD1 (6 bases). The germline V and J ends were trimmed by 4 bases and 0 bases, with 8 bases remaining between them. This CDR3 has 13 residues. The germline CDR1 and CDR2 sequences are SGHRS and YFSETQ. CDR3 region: CASSADSSYEQYF. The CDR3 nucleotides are TGCGCCAGCAGCGCGGACAGCTCCTACGAGCAGTACTTC. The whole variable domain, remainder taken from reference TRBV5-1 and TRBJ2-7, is KAGVTQTPRYLIKTRGQQVTLSCSPISGHRSVSWYQQTPGQGLQFLFEYFSETQRNKGNFPGRFSGRQFSNSRSEMNVSTLELGDSALYLCASSADSSYEQYFGPGTRLTVT.

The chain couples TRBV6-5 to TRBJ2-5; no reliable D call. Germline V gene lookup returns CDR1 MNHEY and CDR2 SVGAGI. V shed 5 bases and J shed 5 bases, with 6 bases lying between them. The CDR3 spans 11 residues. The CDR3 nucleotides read TGTGCCAGCAGTGAGTGGGAGACCCAGTACTTC. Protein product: CASSEWETQYF.

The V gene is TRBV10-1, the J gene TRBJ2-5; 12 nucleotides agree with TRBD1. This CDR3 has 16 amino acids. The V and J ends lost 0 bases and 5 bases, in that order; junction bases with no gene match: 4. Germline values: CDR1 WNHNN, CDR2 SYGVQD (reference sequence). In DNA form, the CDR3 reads TGCGCCAGCAGTGAGTCTTTGGGACAGGGGGCTGAGACCCAGTACTTC. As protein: CASSESLGQGAETQYF.

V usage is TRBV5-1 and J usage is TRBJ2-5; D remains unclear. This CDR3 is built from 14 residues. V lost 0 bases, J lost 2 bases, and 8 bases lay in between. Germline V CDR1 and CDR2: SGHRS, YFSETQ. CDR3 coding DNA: TGCGCCAGCAGCTTGGATGCGGTGCAAGAGACCCAGTACTTC. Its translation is CASSLDAVQETQYF.

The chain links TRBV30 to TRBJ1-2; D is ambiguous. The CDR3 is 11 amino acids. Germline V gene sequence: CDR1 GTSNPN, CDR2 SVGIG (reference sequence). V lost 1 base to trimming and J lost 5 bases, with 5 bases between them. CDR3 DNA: TGTGCCTGGAGTGCCGTGTATGGCTACACCTTC. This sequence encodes CAWSAVYGYTF.

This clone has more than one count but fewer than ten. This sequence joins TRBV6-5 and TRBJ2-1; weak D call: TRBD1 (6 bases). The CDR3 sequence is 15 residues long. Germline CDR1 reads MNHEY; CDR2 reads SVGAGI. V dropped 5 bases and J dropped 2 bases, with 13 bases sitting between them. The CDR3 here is CASSRAEGAYNEQFF. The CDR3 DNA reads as TGTGCCAGCAGTCGGGCAGAGGGGGCCTACAATGAGCAGTTCTTC.

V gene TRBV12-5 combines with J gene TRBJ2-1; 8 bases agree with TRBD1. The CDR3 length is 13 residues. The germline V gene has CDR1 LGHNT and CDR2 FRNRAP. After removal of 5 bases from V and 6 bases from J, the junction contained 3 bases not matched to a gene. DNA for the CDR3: TGTGCTAGTGGTACCGACAGGGGCAATGAGCAGTTCTTC. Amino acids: CASGTDRGNEQFF.

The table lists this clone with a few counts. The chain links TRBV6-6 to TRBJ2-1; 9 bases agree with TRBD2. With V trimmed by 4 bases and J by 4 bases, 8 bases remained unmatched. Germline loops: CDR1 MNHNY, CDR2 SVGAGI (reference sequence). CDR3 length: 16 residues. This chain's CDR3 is CASSSTGTSRYNEQFF. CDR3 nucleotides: TGTGCCAGCAGTTCGACCGGGACTAGCAGGTACAATGAGCAGTTCTTC.

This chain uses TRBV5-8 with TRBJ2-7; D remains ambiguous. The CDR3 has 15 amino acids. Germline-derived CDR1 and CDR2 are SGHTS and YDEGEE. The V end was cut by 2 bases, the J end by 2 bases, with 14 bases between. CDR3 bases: TGTGCCAGCAGCTTCGATCCGACGTTACCCTACGAGCAGTACTTC. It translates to CASSFDPTLPYEQYF.

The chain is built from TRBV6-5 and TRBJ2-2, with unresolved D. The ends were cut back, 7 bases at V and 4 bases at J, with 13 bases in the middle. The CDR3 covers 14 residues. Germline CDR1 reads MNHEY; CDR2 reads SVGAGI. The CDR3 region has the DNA TGTGCCAGCACCCCAACTTCCGCCACCGGGGAGCTGTTTTTT. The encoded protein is CASTPTSATGELFF.